This T cell receptor beta chain appears in the sequencing data of a study of breast tumors, draining lymph nodes, adjacent tissues. The study, taken as a whole, reports: Compared with lymph nodes, tumors were less diverse; compared with nontumor tissue, more.

In its sample, this clonotype was seen once. Its target is not known. The CDR3 loop spans 16 amino acids. The V and J ends lost 0 bases and 11 bases, in that order; junction bases with no gene match: 11. The germline V gene encodes CDR1 SNHLY and CDR2 FYNNEI. TCRdb passed the multiplex PCR reads through MiXCR, listing each CDR3 protein once. Among about 13,000 distinct CDR3 sequences listed, approximately 60% were seen once. Sequenced: tumor-adjacent breast tissue. This chain links TRBV2 with TRBJ2-5; 11 bases line up with TRBD2. This clonotype originated in a female donor with breast cancer. Some clones in this sample may be carry-over from other donors' samples. CDR3 residues: CASSEALAGGGDTQYF. The DNA of the CDR3 is TGTGCCAGCAGTGAAGCTCTAGCGGGGGGAGGAGATACGCAGTACTTC.